This passage covers 17 T cell receptor beta chains from one sample sequenced in a study of control samples from healthy donors and cancer patients. Data came from immunoSEQ multiplex PCR; TCRdb stores just in-frame clones and leaves some out. The sample yields some 140,000 clones, roughly 89% seen once. Sequences were obtained from PBMCs. Source of these receptors: a man aged 50-59 years with head and neck cancer.

The rearrangement links TRBV11-2 to TRBJ2-1; D not resolved. V lost 4 bases and J lost 8, with 12 bases in between. CDR1 and CDR2 from the germline V gene are SGHAT and FQNNGV. The CDR3 loop spans 13 amino acids. The CDR3, as DNA: TGTGCCAGCAGCTATCCGACCCTCGATGAGCAGTTCTTC. It codes for CASSYPTLDEQFF.

The chain joins TRBV19 to TRBJ1-1, with D unclear. CDR1 and CDR2 from the germline V gene are LNHDA and SQIVND (reference sequence). Between the trimmed V and J ends, which lost 8 bases and 2 bases, there was a span of 12 bases. CDR3 length: 13 amino acids. The CDR3 DNA follows: TGTGCCAGTGTGAACAGTTATAACACTGAAGCTTTCTTT. This sequence encodes CASVNSYNTEAFF.

This chain joins TRBV5-1 and TRBJ2-5; 10 positions match TRBD1. This CDR3 has 15 residues. V dropped 0 bases and J dropped 5; count of bases not matched to a gene: 4. The germline V gene encodes CDR1 SGHRS and CDR2 YFSETQ. The CDR3 sequence is CASSLGDRGLETQYF. In DNA, the CDR3 is TGCGCCAGCAGCTTGGGGGACAGGGGCTTGGAGACCCAGTACTTC.

V and J are TRBV6-5 and TRBJ1-2, with D perhaps TRBD1 (5 bases). Germline CDR1 and CDR2: MNHEY and SVGAGI. The CDR3 extends over 13 amino acids. Trimming cost V 7 bases and J 4 bases, with 13 bases left between them. DNA for the CDR3: TGTGCCAGCAAACTGACGAGGGGCTATGGCTACACCTTC. Translation: CASKLTRGYGYTF.

This sequence joins TRBV5-1 and TRBJ2-1, with D perhaps assigned TRBD1 or TRBD2 (5 bases each). Trimming removed 3 bases from V and 9 bases from J, with 22 bases in between. The CDR3 totals 16 residues. Germline assignment: CDR1 SGHRS and CDR2 YFSETQ. CDR3 amino acids: CASSSTSGPLDREQFF. CDR3 coding DNA: TGCGCCAGCAGCTCCACTTCGGGGCCCCTGGACCGTGAGCAGTTCTTC.

The CDR3 sequence is CASSMGLAGQGYNEQFF. The CDR3 nucleotides are TGTGCCAGTAGTATGGGACTAGCGGGCCAAGGGTACAATGAGCAGTTCTTC. The chain has TRBV19 and TRBJ2-1; 12 bases map to TRBD2. Germline lookup yields CDR1 LNHDA and CDR2 SQIVND (reference sequence). With V trimmed by 3 bases and J by 4 bases, 7 bases remained unmatched. CDR3 length: 17 amino acids.

This clone was seen only once. The V gene is TRBV11-2, the J gene TRBJ1-1, with a weak D call TRBD1 (5 bases). The CDR3 length is 17 residues. Trimming left V 2 bases short and J 1 base short, with 17 bases between. The germline V gene has CDR1 SGHAT and CDR2 FQNNGV. The DNA of the CDR3 is TGTGCCAGCAGCTTAATTAACCCGACGGGGGGGAACACTGAAGCTTTCTTT. This translates into CASSLINPTGGNTEAFF.

The gene calls are TRBV10-2 and TRBJ2-7; D is perhaps TRBD1 (6 bases). Germline V lookup: CDR1 WSHSY, CDR2 SAAADI. The CDR3 spans 13 residues. Trimming stripped 6 bases from V and 2 bases from J, with 11 bases between. The CDR3 sequence: CASRNRDTYEQYF. Here the CDR3 DNA reads TGCGCCAGCAGAAACCGGGACACCTACGAGCAGTACTTC.

The rearrangement joins TRBV24-1 to TRBJ2-1; tentatively, D is TRBD1 (6 bases). V lost 7 bases, J lost 5 bases, and 14 bases lay in between. Germline-derived CDR1 and CDR2 are KGHDR and SFDVKD. The CDR3 consists of 14 residues. CDR3 protein: CATSRDNEDNEQFF. CDR3 sequence (DNA): TGTGCCACCAGCCGGGACAACGAAGACAATGAGCAGTTCTTC.

The rearrangement links TRBV29-1 to TRBJ1-1; 10 bases match TRBD1. The CDR3 is 12 residues long. J gave up 10 bases and V 8 bases, and 10 bases lay outside the gene matches. The germline CDR1 and CDR2 sequences are SQVTM and ANQGSEA. The CDR3 DNA follows: TGCAGCACCCGGACAGGGGGACCGGGAGCTTTCTTT. It specifies CSTRTGGPGAFF.

The rearrangement uses TRBV5-5 and TRBJ2-1; the D gene could be TRBD1 or TRBD2 (5 bases each). CDR1 is SGHKS, CDR2 YYEKEE, per germline (reference sequence). Trimming stripped 5 bases from V and 0 bases from J, with 12 bases between. This CDR3 contains 15 residues. The chain's CDR3 is CASSEGSSSYNEQFF. CDR3 bases: TGTGCCAGCAGTGAGGGGTCGAGCTCCTACAATGAGCAGTTCTTC.

The rearrangement links TRBV10-2 to TRBJ2-7, with 10 bases identical to TRBD1. The V segment lost 10 bases and the J segment 6 bases; nucleotides outside the gene matches: 9. Germline CDR1 reads WSHSY; CDR2 reads SAAADI. This CDR3 has 13 residues. CDR3 sequence (DNA): TGCGCCACCGGGAGGACAGGGGGAGGCGAGCAGTACTTC. As protein: CATGRTGGGEQYF.

The chain has TRBV7-2 and TRBJ1-2; D not resolved. The germline V gene has CDR1 SGHTA and CDR2 FQGNSA. Deletions cut 5 bases from V and 4 bases from J, with 8 bases between. The CDR3 extends over 12 amino acids. The CDR3 loop is CASSIPGYGYTF. CDR3 coding DNA: TGTGCCAGCAGCATCCCAGGCTATGGCTACACCTTC.

This clone has a handful of counts. The CDR3 DNA reads TGTGCCAGTAGGTTAGGGAGGCGCATGAACACTGAAGCTTTCTTT. Its translation is CASRLGRRMNTEAFF. The chain is built from TRBV19 and TRBJ1-1; D unclear. This CDR3 contains 15 residues. Germline loops: CDR1 LNHDA, CDR2 SQIVND (reference sequence). Trimming took off 6 bases at V and 0 bases at J, with 14 bases between the two ends.

The chain employs TRBV6-2 or TRBV6-3 and TRBJ2-7; no reliable D call. The CDR3 consists of 12 residues. With 2 bases removed from V and 7 bases from J, the gap between germline ends came to 9 bases. The germline gives CDR1 MNHEY, CDR2 SVGEGT. CDR3: CASSYTREEQYF. CDR3 nucleotides: TGTGCCAGCAGTTACACACGTGAAGAGCAGTACTTC.

V and J are TRBV18 and TRBJ2-5; TRBD2 matches 9 bases. Germline V gives CDR1 KGHSH, CDR2 LQKENI. With 3 bases clipped from V and 4 bases from J, the junction kept 9 bases outside the gene matches. This CDR3 region has 16 residues. The CDR3 region has the DNA TGTGCCAGCTCACCCAGGACTAGCGTAGGTCGAGAGACCCAGTACTTC. Protein product: CASSPRTSVGRETQYF.

This chain connects TRBV6-5 to TRBJ1-1, with no clear D. The length of the CDR3 is 14 residues. Germline loops: CDR1 MNHEY, CDR2 SVGAGI. V dropped 8 bases and J dropped 4 bases, with 17 bases sitting between them. CDR3 loop: CASESRSGVTEAFF. The DNA for the CDR3 is TGTGCCAGCGAGAGTCGGAGCGGGGTCACTGAAGCTTTCTTT.